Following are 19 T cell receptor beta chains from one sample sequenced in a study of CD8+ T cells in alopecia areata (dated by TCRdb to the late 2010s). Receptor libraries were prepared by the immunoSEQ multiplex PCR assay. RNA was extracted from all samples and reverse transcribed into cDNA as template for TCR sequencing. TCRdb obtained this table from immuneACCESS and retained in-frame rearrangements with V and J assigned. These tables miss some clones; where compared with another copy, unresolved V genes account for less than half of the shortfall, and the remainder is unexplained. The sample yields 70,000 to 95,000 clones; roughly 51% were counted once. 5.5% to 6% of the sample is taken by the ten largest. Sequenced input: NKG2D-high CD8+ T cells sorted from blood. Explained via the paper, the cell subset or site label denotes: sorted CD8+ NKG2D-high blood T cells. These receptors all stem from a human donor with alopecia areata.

CDR3 bases: TGTGCCAGCAGTTACAGCGGGCAGGGACGGCAGCCCCAGCATTTT. Translating gives CASSYSGQGRQPQHF. The V and J genes are TRBV6-6 and TRBJ1-5, with TRBD1 as a possible D gene (5 bases). This CDR3 contains 15 residues. V dropped 2 bases and J dropped 7 bases, with 15 bases sitting between them. CDR1 and CDR2 from the germline V gene are MNHNY and SVGAGI (reference sequence).

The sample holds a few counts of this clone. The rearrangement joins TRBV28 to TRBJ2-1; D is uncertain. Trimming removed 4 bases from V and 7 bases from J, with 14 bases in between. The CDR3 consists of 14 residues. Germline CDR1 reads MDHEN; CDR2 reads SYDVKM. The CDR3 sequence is CASSSGVTRNEQFF. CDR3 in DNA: TGTGCCAGCAGTTCAGGTGTGACGAGGAATGAGCAGTTCTTC.

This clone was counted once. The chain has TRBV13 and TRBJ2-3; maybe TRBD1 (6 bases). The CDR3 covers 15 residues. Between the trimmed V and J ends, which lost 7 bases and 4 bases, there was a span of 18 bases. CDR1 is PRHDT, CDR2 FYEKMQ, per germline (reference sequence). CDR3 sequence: CASTGDPFSPDTQYF. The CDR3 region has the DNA TGTGCCAGCACAGGGGACCCGTTTTCCCCAGATACGCAGTATTTT. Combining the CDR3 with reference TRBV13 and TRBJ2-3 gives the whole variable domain AAGVIQSPRHLIKEKRETATLKCYPIPRHDTVYWYQQGPGQDPQFLISFYEKMQSDKGSIPDRFSAQQFSDYHSELNMSSLELGDSALYFCASTGDPFSPDTQYFGPGTRLTVL.

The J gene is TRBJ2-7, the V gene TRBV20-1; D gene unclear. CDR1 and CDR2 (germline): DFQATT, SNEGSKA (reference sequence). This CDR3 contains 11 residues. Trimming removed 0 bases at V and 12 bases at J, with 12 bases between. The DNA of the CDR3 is TGCAGTGCTAGAGATCAAGGGATAGCGTACTTC. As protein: CSARDQGIAYF.

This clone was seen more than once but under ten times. The CDR3 spells CSVTGTGVTGELFF. The CDR3 nucleotides are TGCAGCGTTACCGGGACAGGGGTCACCGGGGAGCTGTTTTTT. V is TRBV29-1 and J is TRBJ2-2; TRBD1 aligns across 10 bases. Unmatched junction bases numbered 4, after V lost 5 bases and J lost 4 bases. Germline CDR1 and CDR2: SQVTM and ANQGSEA. The CDR3 has 14 amino acids.

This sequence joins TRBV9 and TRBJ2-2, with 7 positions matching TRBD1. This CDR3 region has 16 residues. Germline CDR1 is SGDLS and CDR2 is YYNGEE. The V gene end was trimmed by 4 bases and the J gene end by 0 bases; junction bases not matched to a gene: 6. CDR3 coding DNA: TGTGCCAGCAGCCCAAGGACAGGCACGAACACCGGGGAGCTGTTTTTT. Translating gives CASSPRTGTNTGELFF.

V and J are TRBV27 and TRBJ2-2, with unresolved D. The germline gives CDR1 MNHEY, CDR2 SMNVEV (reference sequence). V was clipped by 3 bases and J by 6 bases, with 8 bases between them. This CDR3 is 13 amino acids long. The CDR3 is CASSLAGPGELFF. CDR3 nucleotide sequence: TGTGCCAGCAGTTTGGCCGGGCCCGGGGAGCTGTTTTTT.

The CDR3 DNA is TGTGCCAGCAGCATACAAGAGACCCAGTACTTC. It codes for CASSIQETQYF. The rearrangement links TRBV5-6 to TRBJ2-5; D not resolved. The V gene lost 4 bases and the J gene lost 2 bases, with 3 bases spanning the gap. The CDR3 totals 11 residues. Germline assignment: CDR1 SGHDT and CDR2 YYEEEE.

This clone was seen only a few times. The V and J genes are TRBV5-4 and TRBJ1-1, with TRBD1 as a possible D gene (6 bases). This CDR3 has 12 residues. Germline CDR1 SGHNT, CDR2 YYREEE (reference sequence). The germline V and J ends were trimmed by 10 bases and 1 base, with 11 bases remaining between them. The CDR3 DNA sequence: TGTGCCTCAGGGGCAGAGAACACTGAAGCTTTCTTT. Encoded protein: CASGAENTEAFF.

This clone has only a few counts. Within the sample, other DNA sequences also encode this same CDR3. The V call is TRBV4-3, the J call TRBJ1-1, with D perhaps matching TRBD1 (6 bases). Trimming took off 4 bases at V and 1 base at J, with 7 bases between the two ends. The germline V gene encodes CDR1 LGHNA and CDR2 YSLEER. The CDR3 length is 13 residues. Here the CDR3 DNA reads TGCGCCAGCAGCCCGGGACAGAACACTGAAGCTTTCTTT. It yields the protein CASSPGQNTEAFF.

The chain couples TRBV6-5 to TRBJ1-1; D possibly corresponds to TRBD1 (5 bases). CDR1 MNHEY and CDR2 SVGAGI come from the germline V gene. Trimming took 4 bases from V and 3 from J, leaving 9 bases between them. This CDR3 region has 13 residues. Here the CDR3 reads CASSSRGDTEAFF. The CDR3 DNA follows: TGTGCCAGCAGTTCTAGGGGAGACACTGAAGCTTTCTTT.

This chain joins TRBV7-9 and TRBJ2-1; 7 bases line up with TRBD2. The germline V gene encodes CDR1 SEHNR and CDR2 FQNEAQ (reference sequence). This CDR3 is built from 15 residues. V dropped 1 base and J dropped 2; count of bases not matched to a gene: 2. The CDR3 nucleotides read TGTGCCAGCAGCTTAGGGGCGGGGGCCTACAATGAGCAGTTCTTC. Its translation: CASSLGAGAYNEQFF.

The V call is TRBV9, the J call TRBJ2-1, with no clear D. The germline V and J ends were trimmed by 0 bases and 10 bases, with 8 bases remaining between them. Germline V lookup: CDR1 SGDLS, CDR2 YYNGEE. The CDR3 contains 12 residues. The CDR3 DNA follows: TGTGCCAGCAGCGTAGGTGGCGTGGAGCAGTTCTTC. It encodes CASSVGGVEQFF.

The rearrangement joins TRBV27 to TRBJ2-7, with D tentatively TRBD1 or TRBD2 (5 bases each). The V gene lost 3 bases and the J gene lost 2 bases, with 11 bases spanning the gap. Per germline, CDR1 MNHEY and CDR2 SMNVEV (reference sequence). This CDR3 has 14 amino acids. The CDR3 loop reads CASSLGDGPYEQYF. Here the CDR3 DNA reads TGTGCCAGCAGTTTGGGGGACGGGCCCTACGAGCAGTACTTC.

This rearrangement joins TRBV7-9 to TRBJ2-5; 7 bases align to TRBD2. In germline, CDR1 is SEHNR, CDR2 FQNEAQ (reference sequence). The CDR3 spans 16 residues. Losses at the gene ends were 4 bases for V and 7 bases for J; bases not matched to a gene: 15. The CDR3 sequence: CASSSHRDYPGWTQYF. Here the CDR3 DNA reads TGTGCCAGCAGCTCTCACCGGGACTACCCGGGATGGACCCAGTACTTC.

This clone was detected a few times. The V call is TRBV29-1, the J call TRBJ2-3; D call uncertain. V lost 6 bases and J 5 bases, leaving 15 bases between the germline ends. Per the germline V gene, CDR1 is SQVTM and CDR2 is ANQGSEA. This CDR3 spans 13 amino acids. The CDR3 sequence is CSVKPGFQDTQYF. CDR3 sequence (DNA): TGCAGCGTCAAACCAGGATTCCAAGATACGCAGTATTTT.

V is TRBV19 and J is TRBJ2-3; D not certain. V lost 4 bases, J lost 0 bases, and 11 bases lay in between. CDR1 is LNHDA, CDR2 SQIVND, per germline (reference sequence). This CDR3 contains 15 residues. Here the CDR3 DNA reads TGTGCCAGTAGTACGGGCGTTGCTAGCACAGATACGCAGTATTTT. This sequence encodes CASSTGVASTDTQYF.

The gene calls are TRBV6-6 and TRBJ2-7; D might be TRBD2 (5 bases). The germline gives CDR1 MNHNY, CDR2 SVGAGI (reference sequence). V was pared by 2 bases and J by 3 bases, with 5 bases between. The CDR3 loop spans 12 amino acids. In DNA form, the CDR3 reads TGTGCCAGCAGTTACGAGGGCTACGAGCAGTACTTC. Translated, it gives CASSYEGYEQYF.

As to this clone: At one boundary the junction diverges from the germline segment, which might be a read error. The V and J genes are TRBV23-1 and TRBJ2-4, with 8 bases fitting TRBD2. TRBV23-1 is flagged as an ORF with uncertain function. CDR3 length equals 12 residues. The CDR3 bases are TGCGCCAGCAGTCTCGGGACTAGGCCCTTTGTCTTC. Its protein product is CASSLGTRPFVF.